What follows are 9 T cell receptor beta chains derived from one specimen sequenced in a study of cytomegalovirus exposure and HLA in healthy donors (dated by TCRdb to about 2017). The protocol used for the library was the immunoSEQ multiplex PCR assay. TCRdb holds this immuneACCESS table with in-frame rearrangements only. Some clones are missing; in checked studies, unresolved V genes explain under half, and the rest has no known cause. Within this sample are about 57,000 clones, with 89% of them counted one time only. The top ten clones comprise roughly 1.2% of the sample. Sequenced input: PBMCs. Receptors originate from a woman between 18 and 29 years old in good health and CMV-seronegative.

CDR3 sequence: CASSLGEPPGTDTQYF. The CDR3 nucleotides are TGTGCCAGCAGTTTAGGAGAGCCCCCGGGGACAGATACGCAGTATTTT. This chain links TRBV28 with TRBJ2-3; weak D call: TRBD2 (5 bases). This CDR3 has 16 residues. CDR1 MDHEN and CDR2 SYDVKM come from the germline V gene. V was pared by 2 bases and J by 3 bases, with 15 bases between.

This clone was recorded only once. The chain has TRBV19 and TRBJ2-2; 9 bases map to TRBD1. Trimming took 5 bases from V and 3 from J; bases not matched to a gene: 7. This CDR3 has 16 amino acids. Germline-derived CDR1 and CDR2 are LNHDA and SQIVND (reference sequence). For the CDR3, the DNA is TGTGCCAGTAGTCTGGGGACAGGGACTCACACCGGGGAGCTGTTTTTT. It is translated as CASSLGTGTHTGELFF. Full variable domain (rest looked up from reference TRBV19 and TRBJ2-2): DGGITQSPKYLFRKEGQNVTLSCEQNLNHDAMYWYRQDPGQGLRLIYYSQIVNDFQKGDIAEGYSVSREKKESFPLTVTSAQKNPTAFYLCASSLGTGTHTGELFFGEGSRLTVL.

The V call is TRBV5-1, the J call TRBJ2-5, with 11 bases that match TRBD2. CDR1 is SGHRS, CDR2 YFSETQ, per germline. This CDR3 is built from 14 residues. J was trimmed by 5 bases and V by 4 bases; bases with no gene match: 4. The CDR3 DNA follows: TGCGCCAGCAGCCTAGGGACTAGCGGTGAGACCCAGTACTTC. Encoded protein: CASSLGTSGETQYF. Based on the CDR3 plus reference TRBV5-1 and TRBJ2-5, the full variable domain is KAGVTQTPRYLIKTRGQQVTLSCSPISGHRSVSWYQQTPGQGLQFLFEYFSETQRNKGNFPGRFSGRQFSNSRSEMNVSTLELGDSALYLCASSLGTSGETQYFGPGTRLLVL.

V gene TRBV19 combines with J gene TRBJ1-5, with D unresolved. CDR1 is LNHDA, CDR2 SQIVND, per germline (reference sequence). The CDR3 loop spans 15 amino acids. The V end was cut by 7 bases, the J end by 0 bases, with 13 bases between. CDR3 in amino acids: CASNGRRNSNQPQHF. The CDR3 DNA is TGTGCCAGTAACGGACGGAGGAATAGCAATCAGCCCCAGCATTTT.

This clone was detected only once. The chain recombines TRBV7-7 with TRBJ2-7, with TRBD1 as a possible D gene (6 bases). V dropped 8 bases and J dropped 6 bases, with 11 bases sitting between them. CDR1 and CDR2 from the germline V gene are SSHAT and FNYEAQ (reference sequence). This CDR3 comprises 11 residues. The DNA of the CDR3 is TGTGCCAGCTGCAGGGGATCCGAGCAGTACTTC. Encoded protein: CASCRGSEQYF.

CDR3 sequence (DNA): TGTGCCAGCAGCCGGGGGACAGACTACGAGCAGTACTTC. The encoded protein is CASSRGTDYEQYF. This chain connects TRBV6-6 to TRBJ2-7; D may be TRBD1 (7 bases). CDR1 and CDR2 (germline): MNHNY, SVGAGI (reference sequence). Trimming cost V 6 bases and J 3 bases, with 12 bases left between them. The length of the CDR3 is 13 residues.

The CDR3 protein is CASSIRVGSGDNEQFF. The CDR3 nucleotides read TGTGCCAGCAGCATACGCGTGGGCAGCGGAGACAATGAGCAGTTCTTC. This chain joins TRBV7-9 and TRBJ2-1; tentative D call: TRBD2 (5 bases). Germline assignment: CDR1 SEHNR and CDR2 FQNEAQ (reference sequence). Trimming shortened V by 5 bases and J by 5 bases, and 19 bases separated the two germline ends. This CDR3 is built from 16 residues. The full variable domain, its missing parts supplied by reference TRBV7-9 and TRBJ2-1, is DTGVSQNPRHKITKRGQNVTFRCDPISEHNRLYWYRQTLGQGPEFLTYFQNEAQLEKSRLLSDRFSAERPKGSFSTLEIQRTEQGDSAMYLCASSIRVGSGDNEQFFGPGTRLTVL.

The rearrangement joins TRBV7-6 to TRBJ2-1; 8 nucleotides agree with TRBD2. The CDR3 loop spans 15 amino acids. CDR1 SGHVS and CDR2 FNYEAQ come from the germline V gene. Germline trimming cut 3 bases from V and 6 bases from J; bases unmatched to any gene: 7. Written as DNA, the CDR3 is TGTGCCAGCAGCTTGAGCGGGAGTGCCCCCAATGAGCAGTTCTTC. Its protein product is CASSLSGSAPNEQFF.

The rearrangement uses TRBV7-2 and TRBJ2-7, with D tentatively TRBD1 (6 bases). The CDR3 is made up of 17 amino acids. Between the trimmed V and J ends, which lost 1 base and 3 bases, there was a span of 19 bases. Germline V gives CDR1 SGHTA, CDR2 FQGNSA. The CDR3, as DNA: TGTGCCAGCAGCTTAGAGTCCCTTGGACAGTTAGTCTACGAGCAGTACTTC. This encodes CASSLESLGQLVYEQYF.